This record concerns one TCR beta chain sequence. The antigen is undetermined. The source of the sample is a study of blood T cells in healthy people across ages. The V and J ends lost 5 bases and 1 base, in that order; junction bases with no gene match: 3. This CDR3 has 15 amino acids. A second roughly 6 to 11 cycle PCR used barcoded and J-beta primers. One entry per CDR3 protein, called by TCRdb with MiXCR from the 5' RACE reads. The sample has 800,000 to 950,000 distinct CDR3 sequences, about 37% seen once; the top ten hold around 13%. The study's findings and limits: A roughly linear fall in TCR beta diversity per million T cells was seen with increasing age.

This TCR was recovered from a man between 18 and 29 years old in good health. The sequenced sample consisted of blood. The V gene is TRBV12-3 or TRBV12-4, the J gene TRBJ2-2; TRBD2 matches 8 bases. The CDR3 protein is CASSRTSLNTGELFF. The CDR3 DNA reads as TGTGCCAGCAGTAGGACTAGCCTGAACACCGGGGAGCTGTTTTTT.